One TCR beta chain is described in this entry. Its antigen is still unknown. The V end lost 0 bases, the J end lost 3 bases, and 12 bases lay between the germline ends. CDR1 and CDR2 from the germline V gene are SGHRS and YFSETQ. This CDR3 is 15 amino acids long. The sample is drawn from a study of T cells after yellow fever vaccination. Background on the study: SMART-Seq v4 Ultra Low Input prepared the low-cell-number fractions.

TCRdb passed the 5' RACE reads through MiXCR, listing each CDR3 protein once. The data hold some 320,000 distinct CDR3 sequences, with about 4.5% observed a single time. Study observations and caveats: Clonotype sharing between CD4 and CD8 compartments was small.

The clonotype comes from a man between 18 and 35 years old who received the YFV17D yellow fever vaccine. Sequencing was performed on PBMCs, taken 15 days after the yellow fever booster vaccination. V gene TRBV5-1 combines with J gene TRBJ2-5; a weak D match, TRBD2 (5 bases). CDR3 nucleotide sequence: TGCGCCAGCAGCTTGGCCTACCGGGGTGAAGAGACCCAGTACTTC. This gives the protein CASSLAYRGEETQYF.